This T cell receptor (beta chain) was documented in a study of early T cells in non-severe SARS-CoV-2 infection. Looking at the study overall: Sequenced material consisted of bulk RNA (from unsorted whole blood), and chains were unpaired. Study-wide points: There was a bias toward anti-spike CD8 responses in VDJdb matching, which missed private and CD4 specificities.

Individually, cDNA molecules had unique molecular identifiers attached to them. TCRdb analysed the 5' RACE reads with MiXCR anew, one entry per CDR3 protein. The table includes approximately 76,000 distinct CDR3 sequences, approximately 11% detected once. The CDR3 length is 15 residues. Trimming took 3 bases from V and 7 from J, leaving 13 bases between them. A remark on this clonotype: Its target is not known.

The source of this sequence is an adult who was a healthcare worker with PCR-confirmed SARS-CoV-2 infection or an uninfected control (not recorded which). Sequenced material: whole blood. This chain joins TRBV12-3 or TRBV12-4 and TRBJ1-6; unclear D gene. The CDR3 is CASSFAPAGNSPLHF. CDR3 DNA: TGTGCCAGCAGTTTCGCTCCAGCGGGGAATTCACCCCTCCACTTT.